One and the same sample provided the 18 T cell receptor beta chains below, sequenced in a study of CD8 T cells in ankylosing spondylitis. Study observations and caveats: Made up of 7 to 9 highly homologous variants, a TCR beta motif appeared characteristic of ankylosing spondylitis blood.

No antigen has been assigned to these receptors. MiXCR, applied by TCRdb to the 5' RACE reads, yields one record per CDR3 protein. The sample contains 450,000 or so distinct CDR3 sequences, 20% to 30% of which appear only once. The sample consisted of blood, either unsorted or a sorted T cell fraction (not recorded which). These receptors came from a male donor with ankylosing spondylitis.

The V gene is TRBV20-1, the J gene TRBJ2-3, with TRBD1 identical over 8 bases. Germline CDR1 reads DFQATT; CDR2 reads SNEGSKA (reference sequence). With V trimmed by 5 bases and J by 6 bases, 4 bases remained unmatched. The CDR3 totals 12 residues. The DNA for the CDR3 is TGCAGTGCTGAACAGGGGGTCGATACGCAGTATTTT. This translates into CSAEQGVDTQYF.

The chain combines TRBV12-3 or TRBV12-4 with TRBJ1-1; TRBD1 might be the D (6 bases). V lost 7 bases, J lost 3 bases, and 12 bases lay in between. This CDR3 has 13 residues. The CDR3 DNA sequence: TGTGCCAGCAAAGGGGGGCGAGACACTGAAGCTTTCTTT. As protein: CASKGGRDTEAFF.

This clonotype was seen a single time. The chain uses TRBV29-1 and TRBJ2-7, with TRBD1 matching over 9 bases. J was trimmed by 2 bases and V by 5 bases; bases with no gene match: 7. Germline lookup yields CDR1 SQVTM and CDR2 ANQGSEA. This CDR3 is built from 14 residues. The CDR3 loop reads CSVSPGQGTYEQYF. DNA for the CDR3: TGCAGCGTTTCTCCGGGACAGGGAACCTACGAGCAGTACTTC.

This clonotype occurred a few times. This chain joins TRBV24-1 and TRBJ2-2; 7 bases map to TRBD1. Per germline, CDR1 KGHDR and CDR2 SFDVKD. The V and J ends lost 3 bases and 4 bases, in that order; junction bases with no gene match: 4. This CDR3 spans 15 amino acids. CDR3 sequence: CATSDHWDSTGELFF. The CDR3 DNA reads TGTGCCACCAGTGATCACTGGGACAGCACCGGGGAGCTGTTTTTT.

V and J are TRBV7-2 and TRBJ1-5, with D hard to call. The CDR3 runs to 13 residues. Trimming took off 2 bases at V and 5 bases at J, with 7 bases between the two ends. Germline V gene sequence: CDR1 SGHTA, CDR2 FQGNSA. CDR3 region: CASSLIQDQPQHF. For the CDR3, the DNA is TGTGCCAGCAGCTTAATCCAGGATCAGCCCCAGCATTTT.

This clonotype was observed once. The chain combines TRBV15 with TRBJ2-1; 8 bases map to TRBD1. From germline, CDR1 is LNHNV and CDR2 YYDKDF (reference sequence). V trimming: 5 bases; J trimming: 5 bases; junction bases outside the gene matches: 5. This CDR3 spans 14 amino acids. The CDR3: CATSYLQGDNEQFF. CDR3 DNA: TGTGCCACCAGCTACCTACAGGGGGACAATGAGCAGTTCTTC. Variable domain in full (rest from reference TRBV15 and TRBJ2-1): DAMVIQNPRYQVTQFGKPVTLSCSQTLNHNVMYWYQQKSSQAPKLLFHYYDKDFNNEADTPDNFQSRRPNTSFCFLDIRSPGLGDTAMYLCATSYLQGDNEQFFGPGTRLTVL.

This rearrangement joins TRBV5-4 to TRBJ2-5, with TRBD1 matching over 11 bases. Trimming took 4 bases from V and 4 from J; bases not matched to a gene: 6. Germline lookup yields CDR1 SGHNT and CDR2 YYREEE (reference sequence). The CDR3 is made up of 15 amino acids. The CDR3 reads CASSGTGGYRETQYF. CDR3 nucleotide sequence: TGTGCCAGCAGCGGGACAGGGGGTTATCGAGAGACCCAGTACTTC.

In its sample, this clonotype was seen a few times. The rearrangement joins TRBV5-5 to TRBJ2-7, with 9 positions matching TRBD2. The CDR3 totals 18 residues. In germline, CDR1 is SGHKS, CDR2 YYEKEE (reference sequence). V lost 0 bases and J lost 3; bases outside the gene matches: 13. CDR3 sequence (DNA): TGTGCCAGCAGCTTGGCACCGGCGGGAGGGCTAGTATTCTACGAGCAGTACTTC. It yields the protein CASSLAPAGGLVFYEQYF. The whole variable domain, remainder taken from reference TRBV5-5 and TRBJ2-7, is DAGVTQSPTHLIKTRGQQVTLRCSPISGHKSVSWYQQVLGQGPQFIFQYYEKEERGRGNFPDRFSARQFPNYSSELNVNALLLGDSALYLCASSLAPAGGLVFYEQYFGPGTRLTVT.

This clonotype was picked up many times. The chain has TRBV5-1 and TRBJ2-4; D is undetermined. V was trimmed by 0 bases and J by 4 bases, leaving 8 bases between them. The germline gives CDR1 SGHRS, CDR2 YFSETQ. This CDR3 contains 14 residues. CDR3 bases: TGCGCCAGCAGCTTGGGGGCCACTAAAAACATTCAGTACTTC. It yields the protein CASSLGATKNIQYF.

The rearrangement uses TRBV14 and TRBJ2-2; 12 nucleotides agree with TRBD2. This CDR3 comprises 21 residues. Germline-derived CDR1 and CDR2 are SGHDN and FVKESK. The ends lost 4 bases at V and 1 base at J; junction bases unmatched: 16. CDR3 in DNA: TGTGCCAGCAGCCGCTACCTTCGGGCTAGCGGGAGGGTCCGGAACACCGGGGAGCTGTTTTTT. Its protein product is CASSRYLRASGRVRNTGELFF.

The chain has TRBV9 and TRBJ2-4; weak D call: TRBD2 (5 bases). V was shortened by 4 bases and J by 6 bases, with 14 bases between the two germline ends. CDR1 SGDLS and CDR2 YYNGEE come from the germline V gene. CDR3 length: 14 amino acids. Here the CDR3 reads CASSPLEGANIQYF. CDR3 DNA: TGTGCCAGCAGCCCCCTTGAGGGAGCAAACATTCAGTACTTC.

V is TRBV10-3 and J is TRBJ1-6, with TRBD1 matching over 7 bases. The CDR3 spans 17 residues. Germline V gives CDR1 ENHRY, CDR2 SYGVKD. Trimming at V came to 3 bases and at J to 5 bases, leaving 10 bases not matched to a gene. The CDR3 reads CAISDARRQGNNSPLHF. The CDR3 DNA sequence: TGTGCCATCAGTGACGCGCGGAGACAGGGAAATAATTCACCCCTCCACTTT.

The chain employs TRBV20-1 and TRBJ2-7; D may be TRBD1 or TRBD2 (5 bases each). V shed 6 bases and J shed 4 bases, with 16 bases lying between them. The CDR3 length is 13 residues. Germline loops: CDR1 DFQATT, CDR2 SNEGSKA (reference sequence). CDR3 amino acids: CSAIRDGAYEQYF. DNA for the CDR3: TGCAGTGCCATCCGGGACGGAGCGTACGAGCAGTACTTC.

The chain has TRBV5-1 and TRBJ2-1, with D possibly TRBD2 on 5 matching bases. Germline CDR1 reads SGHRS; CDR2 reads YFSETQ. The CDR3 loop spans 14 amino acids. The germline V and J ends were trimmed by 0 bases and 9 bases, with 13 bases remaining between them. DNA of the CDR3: TGCGCCAGCAGCTTGGGAGACTATGTCAGTGAGCAGTTCTTC. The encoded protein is CASSLGDYVSEQFF.

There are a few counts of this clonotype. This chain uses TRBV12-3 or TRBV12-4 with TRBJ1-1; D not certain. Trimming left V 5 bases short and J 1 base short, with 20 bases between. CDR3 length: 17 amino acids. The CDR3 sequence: CASSMRPLVGRNTEAFF. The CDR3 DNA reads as TGTGCCAGCAGTATGAGGCCCCTCGTTGGGAGGAACACTGAAGCTTTCTTT.

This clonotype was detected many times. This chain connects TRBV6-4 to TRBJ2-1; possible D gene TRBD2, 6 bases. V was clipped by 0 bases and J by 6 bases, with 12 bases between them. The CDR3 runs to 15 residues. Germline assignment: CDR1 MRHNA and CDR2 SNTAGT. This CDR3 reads CASSDSGLASNEQFF. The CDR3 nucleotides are TGTGCCAGCAGTGACTCGGGGCTAGCGAGCAATGAGCAGTTCTTC.

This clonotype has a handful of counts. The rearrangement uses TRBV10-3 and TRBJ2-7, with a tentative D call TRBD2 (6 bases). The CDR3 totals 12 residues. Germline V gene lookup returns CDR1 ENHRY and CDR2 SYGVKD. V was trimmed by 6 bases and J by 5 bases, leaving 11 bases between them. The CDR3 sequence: CAIREGLDEQYF. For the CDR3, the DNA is TGTGCCATCAGGGAGGGGTTAGACGAGCAGTACTTC.

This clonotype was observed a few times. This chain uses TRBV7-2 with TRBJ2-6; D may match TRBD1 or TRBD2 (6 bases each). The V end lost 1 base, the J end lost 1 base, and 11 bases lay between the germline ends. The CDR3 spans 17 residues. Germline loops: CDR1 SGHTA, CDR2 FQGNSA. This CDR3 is CASSLVGGHSGANVLTF. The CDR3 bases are TGTGCCAGCAGCTTAGTGGGGGGCCATTCTGGGGCCAACGTCCTGACTTTC.